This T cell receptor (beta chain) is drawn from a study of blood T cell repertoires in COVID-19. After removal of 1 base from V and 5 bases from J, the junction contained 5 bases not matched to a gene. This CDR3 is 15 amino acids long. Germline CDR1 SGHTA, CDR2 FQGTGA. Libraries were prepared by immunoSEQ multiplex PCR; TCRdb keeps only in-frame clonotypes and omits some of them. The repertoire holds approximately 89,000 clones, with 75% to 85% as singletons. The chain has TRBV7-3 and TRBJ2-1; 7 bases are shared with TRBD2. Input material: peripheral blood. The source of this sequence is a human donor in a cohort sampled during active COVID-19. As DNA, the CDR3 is TGTGCCAGCAGCTTAAGTCTAGCGGTTAACAATGAGCAGTTCTTC. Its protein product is CASSLSLAVNNEQFF. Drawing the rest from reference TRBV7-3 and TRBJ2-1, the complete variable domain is GAGVSQTPSNKVTEKGKYVELRCDPISGHTALYWYRQSLGQGPEFLIYFQGTGAADDSGLPNDRFFAVRPEGSVSTLKIQRTERGDSAVYLCASSLSLAVNNEQFFGPGTRLTVL.